A selection of T cell receptor beta chains follows, all from one sample in a study of T cells after posttransplantation cyclophosphamide. Assay used: immunoSEQ multiplex PCR; TCRdb lists only in-frame clones, some missing. The repertoire shows approximately 15,000 clones, none seen only once; the top ten take around 0.57%. Sequenced material: PBMCs, taken after allogeneic stem cell transplant with posttransplant cyclophosphamide. These receptor sequences come from a female patient younger than 45 who received an allogeneic stem cell transplant from a related donor, was CMV-positive, and had no GVHD. Some of these T cells may belong to the graft donor. The conserved cysteine and the conserved F or W are not part of the CDR3 here. The order of the fields is V gene, CDR3 protein.

V: TRBV2
CDR3: ASSGASARGVWEGPGTDTQY

V: TRBV11-2
CDR3: ASSQIRGTYEQY

V: TRBV28
CDR3: ASSLTPQAVNSPLH

V: TRBV2
CDR3: ASQRQGETQY

V: TRBV7-2
CDR3: ASSQHSGRINEQY

V: TRBV12-5
CDR3: ASGLPTPNRGRLAGGYEQY

V: TRBV9
CDR3: ASSPRDSFTDTQY

V: TRBV15
CDR3: ATTWTGNSNQPQH

V: TRBV10-1
CDR3: ASSESPQSTDTQY

V: TRBV28
CDR3: ASKREGRNNEQF

V: TRBV7-3
CDR3: ASSLKRTVVTGELF

V: TRBV28
CDR3: ASSLGRVGQPQH

V: TRBV28
CDR3: ASSFGTPNYGYT

V: TRBV9
CDR3: ASSVAGTEAF

V: TRBV6-1
CDR3: ASSEVQWYEQY

V: TRBV10-3
CDR3: AISVLAGDEVEQF